Listed below are T cell receptor beta chains from one sample, sequenced in a study of cytomegalovirus exposure and HLA in healthy donors. The assay was immunoSEQ multiplex PCR, and TCRdb's table has in-frame clones only and misses some. The profile shows more than 35,000 clones, around 93% of them singletons. Sequenced: PBMCs. The receptors shown here come from a man aged 18-30 years in good health and CMV-seronegative. The CDR3 runs from the conserved cysteine through the conserved F or W. The D gene is left open where the match is weak. The listing skips clone size in some rows; elsewhere it reads once, few, many or a size class.

d_call: -
clone_size: -
v_call: TRBV30
j_call: TRBJ2-7
cdr3_nt: TGTGCCTGGCGAACAGGGAGCGTGTACGAGCAGTACTTC
cdr3_aa: CAWRTGSVYEQYF

d_call: -
clone_size: -
v_call: TRBV9
j_call: TRBJ2-1
cdr3_nt: TGTGCCAGCAGCGTCGGGGTGTGGAATGAGCAGTTCTTC
cdr3_aa: CASSVGVWNEQFF

d_call: TRBD2
clone_size: once
v_call: TRBV6-4
j_call: TRBJ2-2
cdr3_nt: TGTGCCAGCAGCCCCGGGACTAGCGGCACCGGGGAGCTGTTTTTT
cdr3_aa: CASSPGTSGTGELFF

d_call: TRBD2
clone_size: once
v_call: TRBV30
j_call: TRBJ2-5
cdr3_nt: TGTGCCTGGGAACCGGGACTAGGGGAGACCCAGTACTTC
cdr3_aa: CAWEPGLGETQYF

d_call: TRBD1
clone_size: -
v_call: TRBV6-5
j_call: TRBJ1-3
cdr3_nt: TGTGCCAGCAGTCAGGACAGGGACTCTGGAAACACCATATATTTT
cdr3_aa: CASSQDRDSGNTIYF

d_call: TRBD1
clone_size: -
v_call: TRBV6-5
j_call: TRBJ2-5
cdr3_nt: TGTGCCAGCAAGGCAGGGACAGGGACGATGGAGACCCAGTACTTC
cdr3_aa: CASKAGTGTMETQYF

d_call: TRBD2
clone_size: -
v_call: TRBV6-1
j_call: TRBJ2-1
cdr3_nt: TGTGCCAGCAGTGAGAGCGGGGAAGGCAATGAGCAGTTCTTC
cdr3_aa: CASSESGEGNEQFF

d_call: -
clone_size: -
v_call: TRBV7-2
j_call: TRBJ1-6
cdr3_nt: TGTGCCAGCAGGGACCAGGGGCTGGGATCACCCCTCCACTTT
cdr3_aa: CASRDQGLGSPLHF

d_call: -
clone_size: -
v_call: TRBV5-6
j_call: TRBJ1-2
cdr3_nt: TGTGCCAGCAGTAGTCAGGGGTACGGCTACACCTTC
cdr3_aa: CASSSQGYGYTF

d_call: TRBD2
clone_size: -
v_call: TRBV25-1
j_call: TRBJ2-5
cdr3_nt: TGTGCCAGCAGCAGGACTAGCAGGGAGACCCAGTACTTC
cdr3_aa: CASSRTSRETQYF

d_call: -
clone_size: -
v_call: TRBV28
j_call: TRBJ2-2
cdr3_nt: TGTGCCAGCAGACCTAGTAGCGGGGAGCTGTTTTTT
cdr3_aa: CASRPSSGELFF

d_call: TRBD1
clone_size: -
v_call: TRBV29-1
j_call: TRBJ2-7
cdr3_nt: TGCAGCGTAAAGACAGGGAACGAGCAGTACTTC
cdr3_aa: CSVKTGNEQYF

d_call: -
clone_size: -
v_call: TRBV7-9
j_call: TRBJ2-5
cdr3_nt: TGTGCCAGCAGGGCAGAGACCCAGTACTTC
cdr3_aa: CASRAETQYF

d_call: TRBD1
clone_size: -
v_call: TRBV7-7
j_call: TRBJ2-1
cdr3_nt: TGTGCTAGCAGCTTACTAATGACAGGGCGCAATGAGCAGTTCTTC
cdr3_aa: CASSLLMTGRNEQFF

d_call: -
clone_size: -
v_call: TRBV9
j_call: TRBJ2-3
cdr3_nt: TGTGCCAGCAGCCGGGACTCAGATACGCAGTATTTT
cdr3_aa: CASSRDSDTQYF

d_call: TRBD1
clone_size: -
v_call: TRBV11-1
j_call: TRBJ1-1
cdr3_nt: TGTGCCAGCAGCTTAGGACAGGGGGCCATCGCTGAAGCTTTCTTT
cdr3_aa: CASSLGQGAIAEAFF

d_call: -
clone_size: -
v_call: TRBV7-8
j_call: TRBJ1-2
cdr3_nt: TGTGCCAGCAGCCCAAACAGGGCACCGGGGTATGGCTACACCTTC
cdr3_aa: CASSPNRAPGYGYTF

d_call: -
clone_size: -
v_call: TRBV27
j_call: TRBJ2-7
cdr3_nt: TGTGCCAGCAGTTTAGGGACAAGCTACGAGCAGTACTTC
cdr3_aa: CASSLGTSYEQYF

d_call: TRBD2
clone_size: once
v_call: TRBV6-6
j_call: TRBJ2-3
cdr3_nt: TGTGCCAGCAGCGAAATAGCGGGAATGGGCGCAGATACGCAGTATTTT
cdr3_aa: CASSEIAGMGADTQYF

d_call: -
clone_size: -
v_call: TRBV5-1
j_call: TRBJ1-1
cdr3_nt: TGCGCCAGCAGCCGTACCAACAGTGGTTCTGAAGCTTTCTTT
cdr3_aa: CASSRTNSGSEAFF

d_call: -
clone_size: once
v_call: TRBV5-6
j_call: TRBJ2-1
cdr3_nt: TGTGCCAGCAGCTTGCCGATTAGCGATGAGCAGTTCTTC
cdr3_aa: CASSLPISDEQFF

d_call: TRBD2
clone_size: -
v_call: TRBV14
j_call: TRBJ2-5
cdr3_nt: TGTGCCAGCAGCCAAGAGGGGGGACTAACTTCAGAGACCCAGTACTTC
cdr3_aa: CASSQEGGLTSETQYF

d_call: -
clone_size: -
v_call: TRBV7-9
j_call: TRBJ1-1
cdr3_nt: TGTGCCAGCAGCCGTACCTCGGTCACTGAAGCTTTCTTT
cdr3_aa: CASSRTSVTEAFF

d_call: TRBD2
clone_size: -
v_call: TRBV10-1
j_call: TRBJ2-1
cdr3_nt: TGCGCCAGCAGTCCCGGGACTAGCTCCTACAATGAGCAGTTCTTC
cdr3_aa: CASSPGTSSYNEQFF

d_call: -
clone_size: -
v_call: TRBV12-5
j_call: TRBJ1-2
cdr3_nt: TGTGCTAGTGGTTTGCCTGGCGGTAACTATGGCTACACCTTC
cdr3_aa: CASGLPGGNYGYTF

d_call: -
clone_size: -
v_call: TRBV27
j_call: TRBJ2-5
cdr3_nt: TGTGCCAGCGGGCGTTTCAAAGAGACCCAGTACTTC
cdr3_aa: CASGRFKETQYF

d_call: TRBD1
clone_size: -
v_call: TRBV25-1
j_call: TRBJ1-1
cdr3_nt: TGTGCCAGCAGTGAATTCAAGACAGGGATGTACACTGAAGCTTTCTTT
cdr3_aa: CASSEFKTGMYTEAFF

d_call: TRBD2
clone_size: -
v_call: TRBV2
j_call: TRBJ2-1
cdr3_nt: TGTGCCAGCAGTGAAAGACTTGCTCTGGCGGCTAGCGGGAGAGGGTATGAGCAGTTCTTC
cdr3_aa: CASSERLALAASGRGYEQFF

d_call: TRBD1
clone_size: -
v_call: TRBV5-6
j_call: TRBJ2-5
cdr3_nt: TGTGCCAGCAGCCCGGGACAGGGGGCGTCAGAGACCCAGTACTTC
cdr3_aa: CASSPGQGASETQYF

d_call: TRBD1
clone_size: -
v_call: TRBV30
j_call: TRBJ1-6
cdr3_nt: TGTGCCTGGAGTGCGGGACAGGGGGCATGGTCACCCCTCCACTTT
cdr3_aa: CAWSAGQGAWSPLHF

d_call: -
clone_size: -
v_call: TRBV28
j_call: TRBJ1-2
cdr3_nt: TGTGCCAGCAGTTTAGGGAGCGGATATGGCTACACCTTC
cdr3_aa: CASSLGSGYGYTF

d_call: TRBD1
clone_size: once
v_call: TRBV5-1
j_call: TRBJ2-7
cdr3_nt: TGCGCCAGCAGCCCAGACTCAGGGGGCCGTGCCTACGAGCAGTACTTC
cdr3_aa: CASSPDSGGRAYEQYF

d_call: -
clone_size: -
v_call: TRBV19
j_call: TRBJ1-2
cdr3_nt: TGTGCCAGTAGTATAGACCCGACAGGTTCCTATGGCTACACCTTC
cdr3_aa: CASSIDPTGSYGYTF

d_call: TRBD1
clone_size: -
v_call: TRBV9
j_call: TRBJ2-5
cdr3_nt: TGTGCCAGCAGCGTAGTGGACAGGGGGCTAGAGACCCAGTACTTC
cdr3_aa: CASSVVDRGLETQYF

d_call: TRBD2
clone_size: -
v_call: TRBV7-8
j_call: TRBJ2-1
cdr3_nt: TGTGCCAGCAGCTTAGGGGCTAGCGGGAGGGGTGAGCAGTTCTTC
cdr3_aa: CASSLGASGRGEQFF

d_call: -
clone_size: -
v_call: TRBV7-8
j_call: TRBJ1-3
cdr3_nt: TGTGCCAGCAGCTTACGAGTTTCTGGAAACACCATATATTTT
cdr3_aa: CASSLRVSGNTIYF

d_call: TRBD2
clone_size: -
v_call: TRBV7-9
j_call: TRBJ2-1
cdr3_nt: TGTGCCAGCAGCTTAGGGGGTAGCGGGGTCTACAATGAGCAGTTCTTC
cdr3_aa: CASSLGGSGVYNEQFF

d_call: -
clone_size: -
v_call: TRBV4-1
j_call: TRBJ1-2
cdr3_nt: TGCGCCAGCAGCCAAGTGAACCGGGACACCAATCTCTATGGCTACACCTTC
cdr3_aa: CASSQVNRDTNLYGYTF

d_call: TRBD2
clone_size: -
v_call: TRBV30
j_call: TRBJ2-1
cdr3_nt: TGTGCCTGGAGTGCCCAGCGGGGGCACAATGAGCAGTTCTTC
cdr3_aa: CAWSAQRGHNEQFF

d_call: -
clone_size: -
v_call: TRBV11-1
j_call: TRBJ2-1
cdr3_nt: TGTGCCAGCAGTAACCGGGGGAATGAGCAGTTCTTC
cdr3_aa: CASSNRGNEQFF

d_call: -
clone_size: once
v_call: TRBV11-2
j_call: TRBJ1-2
cdr3_nt: TGTGCCAGCAGCTTAGGGCAGGGGATTGGCTACACCTTC
cdr3_aa: CASSLGQGIGYTF

d_call: -
clone_size: once
v_call: TRBV10-2
j_call: TRBJ1-1
cdr3_nt: TGCGCCAGCAGTACAACACAGGGTGGGACTGAAGCTTTCTTT
cdr3_aa: CASSTTQGGTEAFF

d_call: -
clone_size: -
v_call: TRBV30
j_call: TRBJ1-5
cdr3_nt: TGTGCCTGGAGACGGGGAGGGACGCATCAGCCCCAGCATTTT
cdr3_aa: CAWRRGGTHQPQHF

d_call: TRBD1
clone_size: few
v_call: TRBV6-1
j_call: TRBJ2-7
cdr3_nt: TGTGCCAGCAGCAGCGCCCCGGGACAGGGTTCCGAGCAGTACTTC
cdr3_aa: CASSSAPGQGSEQYF

d_call: TRBD1
clone_size: -
v_call: TRBV7-8
j_call: TRBJ1-5
cdr3_nt: TGTGCCAGCAGCTGGGACAGGGGGCCGGGGGGCAATCAGCCCCAGCATTTT
cdr3_aa: CASSWDRGPGGNQPQHF